This T cell receptor beta chain was captured in a study of OX40 agonist ivuxolimab in advanced cancers. Background on the study: The group had a mean age of about 65 years, ranged from roughly 23 to 90, and was 80% to 85% male.

Assay: immunoSEQ multiplex PCR; the TCRdb copy retains only in-frame clones and omits some. The sample yields tens of thousands of clones, roughly 84% seen once. Germline V gene data show CDR1 as SGDLS and CDR2 as YYNGEE. The CDR3 totals 13 residues. V shed 5 bases and J 5 bases; nucleotides not matched to a gene: 3. The chain has TRBV9 and TRBJ2-7; 11 nucleotides agree with TRBD1. The receptor was derived from an adult with an advanced solid tumor such as melanoma, head and neck, liver or kidney cancer. Sequences were derived from CD4+ or CD8+ T cells sorted from blood, sampled in a trial of the OX40 agonist ivuxolimab. CDR3 nucleotide sequence: TGTGCCAGCAGTAGGACAGGGGGCAACGAGCAGTACTTC. Amino acids: CASSRTGGNEQYF.